This T cell receptor beta chain was recovered during a study of regulatory T cells in long-lasting Graves disease. Study overall: Persistent Graves' disease denoted over 5 years of antithyroid drugs plus positive TSH receptor antibodies.

Libraries of TCR beta came from iRepertoire HTBI primers plus Arm-PCR of CDR3 regions. As originally analysed: Taken together, the samples had 62 TRBV and approximately 15 TRBJ segments identified. Each CDR3 protein is one row after TCRdb ran MiXCR on the multiplex PCR reads. These V and J calls derive from TCRdb rather than the authors' analysis. This table holds fewer than 400,000 distinct CDR3 sequences, roughly 20% found once. This CDR3 spans 15 amino acids. The V gene's germline CDR1 is SNHLY and CDR2 FYNNEI. The V and J ends lost 3 bases and 2 bases respectively, with 14 bases between them. The time point: persistent/refractory GD, antithyroid drugs over 5 years with positive TRAb. RNA isolated from PBMCs was used to make the TCR library. The patients included were those that came from an endocrinology department in Xi'an, China. Notes on the study in general: Sample size, which was small, may have reduced accuracy.

This clonotype occurred many times. Its antigen is not known. This receptor was obtained from a female donor with Graves disease. The specimen comprised peripheral blood mononuclear cells (PBMCs), sampled when the disease was refractory, from a patient treated with antithyroid drugs. The J gene is TRBJ2-7, the V gene TRBV2, with D hard to call. CDR3 in amino acids: CASSEGQTWTYEQYF. CDR3 DNA: TGTGCCAGCAGTGAGGGTCAGACCTGGACCTACGAGCAGTACTTC.